This T cell receptor beta chain was captured by sequencing in a study of blood T cell repertoires in COVID-19. Study-level information: Specimens from acute and convalescent COVID-19 originated in the United States, Italy and Spain. Nucleic acid was either cDNA or gDNA, and it came from T cells, B-cell-depleted T cells, or PBMCs.

The CDR3 extends over 15 amino acids. J lost 3 bases, V lost 6 bases, and 11 bases had no gene match. Germline loops: CDR1 MNHEY, CDR2 SMNVEV (reference sequence). Original analysis: Reference gene primers were amplified, and this amplification served to estimate nucleated cell counts. Assay: immunoSEQ multiplex PCR; the TCRdb copy retains only in-frame clones and omits some. V and J calls and clone size are copied from that table; D and trimming were computed from the DNA. The data hold some 170,000 clones, with over 80% observed a single time. This clonotype originated in a woman older than 75 with active or convalescent COVID-19. The J gene is TRBJ2-7, the V gene TRBV27; 7 nucleotides match TRBD1. The material sequenced was peripheral blood. This chain's CDR3 is CASSADRVGFYEQYF. The CDR3 DNA follows: TGTGCCAGCAGCGCTGACAGGGTCGGCTTCTACGAGCAGTACTTC.